This TCR beta chain was sequenced in a study of T-cell reconstitution after alpha-beta-depleted transplantation in children. Study-level results: About two months after transplant, alpha-beta T cells reportedly came from several hundred expanded graft clones. The study traced high day-60 TCRbeta diversity in some patients to surviving recipient T cells and thymic progenitors. The authors attributed T-cell counts and diversity one year after transplant mostly to newly produced T cells.

Germline V gene data show CDR1 as SGHRS and CDR2 as YFSETQ. The CDR3 contains 14 residues. V shed 8 bases, J shed 0 bases, and the junction held 6 bases outside the gene matches. This clonotype was detected many times. Antigen specificity is unknown. Preparation of the TCRbeta library was carried out with unique molecular identifiers. TCRdb used MiXCR to reprocess the PCR reads, holding one entry per CDR3 protein. Among about 200,000 distinct CDR3 sequences listed, about 8.2% were seen once. V is TRBV5-1 and J is TRBJ2-3; 7 bases are a match to TRBD1. The receptor comes from a male patient between 2 and 9 years old who had a stem cell transplant for acute myeloid leukemia, so the T cells may come from the graft donor. The sample in question was PBMCs, mostly from graft donor cells, obtained 360 days after TCRalphabeta/CD19-depleted stem cell transplant. CDR3 nucleotides: TGCGCCAGTGCCCGGGACAGTAGCACAGATACGCAGTATTTT. Translating it yields CASARDSSTDTQYF.